Included here is one T cell receptor beta chain sequence, with context. This sample is part of a study of cytomegalovirus exposure and HLA in healthy donors. Study-level background: The early release's HLA-typed donors yielded 65 million to 85 million unique TCRs.

The PCR contained 60 Vbeta and 13 Jbeta primers. Profiled with immunoSEQ multiplex PCR; TCRdb holds only in-frame clones, not every one. The sample comprises around 70,000 clones, about 66% of which are singletons, and approximately 4.4% rests with the top ten. Trimming took 2 bases from V and 7 from J, leaving 15 bases between them. Looked up from germline, CDR1 is SGHVS and CDR2 is FNYEAQ. CDR3 size: 15 residues. The receptor comes from a man aged 60-69 years in good health and CMV-seropositive. The sequenced sample consisted of PBMCs. The genes are TRBV7-6 and TRBJ2-1, with D possibly TRBD2 on 6 matching bases. The CDR3 DNA reads as TGTGCCAGCAGCTTATTTTTAGCGGCAGCAAATGAGCAGTTCTTC. Translated, it gives CASSLFLAAANEQFF.